The rows below give T cell receptor beta chains drawn from one sample of a study of blood T cell repertoires in COVID-19. Here immunoSEQ multiplex PCR was the method, and the copy in TCRdb shows in-frame clones only, minus some. The top ten hold 10% of the sample, which has 350,000 or so clones, more than 75% seen once. Sequencing was done on a sample of peripheral blood. Receptors were obtained from a woman between 25 and 40 years old with COVID-19, enrolled during active disease. The CDR3 runs from the conserved cysteine through the conserved F or W. Fields, in order: J gene, V gene, CDR3 protein.

>TRBJ2-1|TRBV6-5
CASSQYNEQFF
>TRBJ2-3|TRBV28
CASGLPDGGARFNTQYF
>TRBJ2-7|TRBV19
CASSSTSGRASEQYF
>TRBJ2-1|TRBV18
CASSPGQGGLFEQFF
>TRBJ2-4|TRBV12-3/TRBV12-4
CATATGDIQYF
>TRBJ2-3|TRBV5-5
CASSFPGSDTQYF
>TRBJ2-1|TRBV9
CASRGLESEQFF
>TRBJ2-7|TRBV28
CASSFGWGDRDYEQYF
>TRBJ2-3|TRBV7-3
CASSFGQGNTDTQYF
>TRBJ1-5|TRBV19
CASSIVGSSNQPQHF
>TRBJ2-4|TRBV19
CASTPTTGPLAKNIQYF
>TRBJ2-1|TRBV20-1
CSASIWAGDEQFF
>TRBJ2-7|TRBV9
CASSVDRAGVREQYF
>TRBJ2-2|TRBV7-8
CASSPGTGELFF
>TRBJ2-1|TRBV5-1
CASRLGTSGRREQFF
>TRBJ1-6|TRBV6-1
CASSEALRGGVYNSPLHF
>TRBJ2-7|TRBV7-6
CASSLVGFGVYEQYF
>TRBJ2-5|TRBV18
CASNPGGVGETQYF
>TRBJ2-7|TRBV6-5
CASRGQGGQEQYF
>TRBJ1-2|TRBV15
CATSRARSGDLFGYTF
>TRBJ1-4|TRBV7-9
CASSLAGGNEKLFF
>TRBJ2-1|TRBV30
CAWSVLGAAEFF
>TRBJ2-2|TRBV19
CASCGTGGTGELFF
>TRBJ2-1|TRBV5-1
CASSLGALAGGYNEQFF
>TRBJ2-1|TRBV7-3
CASSSSIRGNEQFF
>TRBJ2-7|TRBV27
CASSASDRAGEQYF
>TRBJ2-3|TRBV11-2
CASSSGFAPDTQYF
>TRBJ1-2|TRBV29-1
CSVEQGEGYTF
>TRBJ1-2|TRBV9
CASSVGGQQGSTYGYTF
>TRBJ2-5|TRBV25-1
CASSEYRQGGETQYF
>TRBJ2-2|TRBV30
CAWSYGLATGELFF
>TRBJ2-4|TRBV10-3
CAISEFRDREGAARAKNIQYF
>TRBJ2-7|TRBV5-1
CASSPSANYEQYF
>TRBJ1-5|TRBV7-2
CASSPGGARNQPQHF
>TRBJ2-7|TRBV5-6
CASSTYRDSHEQYF
>TRBJ1-3|TRBV6-4
CASRRDSNSGNTIYF
>TRBJ2-2|TRBV7-2
CASSSSNTGELFF
>TRBJ1-1|TRBV30
CAWRSGGNTEAFF
>TRBJ2-2|TRBV5-4
CASSLSAGSNTGELFF
>TRBJ2-2|TRBV19
CASSTARQNTGELFF
>TRBJ1-2|TRBV3-1/TRBV3-2
CASSPGTGPIYGYTF
>TRBJ2-1|TRBV11-2
CASSLYMRAPGGEQFF
>TRBJ2-2|TRBV5-1
CASRRTGGSSNTGELFF
>TRBJ2-7|TRBV3-1/TRBV3-2
CASSPLRDSYEQYF
>TRBJ2-1|TRBV9
CASSALAGGVNEQFF
>TRBJ2-7|TRBV14
CASSHGQGAYEQYF
>TRBJ2-1|TRBV28
CATVKWTGNNEQFF